This entry describes one T cell receptor (beta chain). What antigen it recognizes has not been identified. No qualities accompany the bases; no much larger clone lies one base away. These data belong to a study of response to subunit inactivated influenza vaccine (dated by TCRdb to about 2018). Turning to the overall study: Deep quantitative profiling of the T cell receptor repertoire was used in the study to follow responses to a trivalent subunit inactivated influenza vaccine. The study at large found these results: According to the authors, only a limited number of new T cells may be recruited by each seasonal influenza vaccination.

Including cysteine and phenylalanine, the CDR3 has 15 amino acids. CDR3 DNA is the only sequence kept; it has 45 bases, read in frame from the first base. CDR1 and CDR2, looked up from the germline V gene (reference sequence), are LNHNV and YYDKDF. V drops 8 bases and J drops 1 base, leaving 14 bases in between. Library generation was performed with RT-PCR. These reads were obtained on an Illumina HiSeq 2500. TCRdb took the public reads, trimmed them with fastp at Q25, ran MiXCR for clone calling and kept in-frame beta chains. For every CDR3 protein sequence, its rows merge into one entry that carries the most common genes and DNA. This sample holds 450,000 to 700,000 distinct CDR3 sequences; about 14% were observed only once. The ten largest clones add up to over 8.5% of the sample.

This clonotype was sampled from a man over 45 who received an inactivated influenza vaccine. Donor details come from another sample of the same person, matched by shared clones. The chain was built from TRBV15 and TRBJ2-2; no D gene is confidently identified. The starting material was PBMCs from blood, obtained roughly 12 days after vaccination. The nucleotides are TGTGCCACCCATTCAGACGGATGGAACACCGGGGAGCTGTTTTTT. It specifies CATHSDGWNTGELFF.